The 25 T cell receptor beta chains reported below all come from one sample, sequenced in a study of shared clonotypes between healthy human individuals. Using immunoSEQ multiplex PCR, the repertoire was profiled, and TCRdb retains in-frame clones only, with some absent. The sample yields over a million clones, 96% seen once. What was sequenced was naive CD4+ T cells sorted from blood. Noted subset: CD45RA+ positively selected. The receptors were gathered from a man aged 25 to 45 in good health.

This chain uses TRBV5-1 with TRBJ2-3; TRBD2 aligns across 7 bases. The junction had 6 bases not matched to a gene; V was cut back by 6 bases and J by 5 bases. The V gene's germline CDR1 is SGHRS and CDR2 YFSETQ. The CDR3 covers 13 residues. The CDR3 is CASTGRPQDTQYF. The CDR3 nucleotides are TGCGCCAGCACCGGGAGGCCGCAAGATACGCAGTATTTT.

The chain combines TRBV11-2 with TRBJ2-3; D remains ambiguous. Germline V lookup: CDR1 SGHAT, CDR2 FQNNGV. The CDR3 is 14 amino acids. Trimming removed 7 bases from V and 3 bases from J, with 14 bases in between. The CDR3, as DNA: TGTGCCAGCACCAAGTTCGGAGTAACAGATACGCAGTATTTT. It translates to CASTKFGVTDTQYF. Combining the CDR3 with reference TRBV11-2 and TRBJ2-3 gives the whole variable domain EAGVAQSPRYKIIEKRQSVAFWCNPISGHATLYWYQQILGQGPKLLIQFQNNGVVDDSQLPKDRFSAERLKGVDSTLKIQPAKLEDSAVYLCASTKFGVTDTQYFGPGTRLTVL.

The rearrangement uses TRBV10-1 and TRBJ2-1; D is unresolved. In germline, CDR1 is WNHNN, CDR2 SYGVQD (reference sequence). The CDR3 sequence is 13 residues long. The V end lost 5 bases, the J end lost 2 bases, and 7 bases lay between the germline ends. The CDR3 DNA reads TGCGCCAGCAGTCTGACCACCTACAATGAGCAGTTCTTC. This sequence encodes CASSLTTYNEQFF.

The gene calls are TRBV27 and TRBJ2-6; no clear D gene. Germline CDR1 reads MNHEY; CDR2 reads SMNVEV (reference sequence). There are 14 residues in the CDR3. V lost 6 bases and J lost 0, with 6 bases in between. CDR3 region: CASRNSSGANVLTF. The CDR3 nucleotides are TGTGCCAGCAGAAACAGCTCTGGGGCCAACGTCCTGACTTTC.

The V gene is TRBV5-1, the J gene TRBJ1-4; 7 bases line up with TRBD1. The CDR3 spans 15 residues. Trimming at V came to 0 bases and at J to 6 bases, leaving 5 bases not matched to a gene. Germline CDR1 is SGHRS and CDR2 is YFSETQ. The CDR3, as DNA: TGCGCCAGCAGCTTGGGTGGGACAGACTATGAAAAACTGTTTTTT. The encoded protein is CASSLGGTDYEKLFF.

A note on this clone: Other DNA sequences of this sample code for an identical CDR3. DNA for the CDR3: TGTGCCAGCAGCTTGCCGGGGACCTACGAGCAGTACTTC. This encodes CASSLPGTYEQYF. This chain links TRBV5-4 with TRBJ2-7, with a tentative D call TRBD2 (5 bases). Germline assignment: CDR1 SGHNT and CDR2 YYREEE (reference sequence). V was pared by 1 base and J by 2 bases, with 7 bases between. The CDR3 consists of 13 residues.

V gene TRBV7-2 combines with J gene TRBJ2-7; D is uncertain. The V end was cut by 5 bases, the J end by 3 bases, with 20 bases between. This CDR3 comprises 16 residues. Germline loops: CDR1 SGHTA, CDR2 FQGNSA. CDR3 residues: CASSNIPSRPNYEQYF. The CDR3 bases are TGTGCCAGCAGCAACATCCCGAGCAGACCTAACTACGAGCAGTACTTC. Variable domain in full (rest from reference TRBV7-2 and TRBJ2-7): GAGVSQSPSNKVTEKGKDVELRCDPISGHTALYWYRQSLGQGLEFLIYFQGNSAPDKSGLPSDRFSAERTGGSVSTLTIQRTQQEDSAVYLCASSNIPSRPNYEQYFGPGTRLTVT.

The J gene is TRBJ2-7, the V gene TRBV6-6; TRBD1 might be the D (5 bases). The germline V and J ends were trimmed by 7 bases and 1 base, with 17 bases remaining between them. Germline CDR1 and CDR2: MNHNY and SVGAGI (reference sequence). The CDR3 length is 15 residues. CDR3 DNA sequence: TGTGCCAGCAACCGGGCCCCAGGGCTATCCTACGAGCAGTACTTC. The encoded protein is CASNRAPGLSYEQYF.

The chain links TRBV27 to TRBJ2-7, with 7 bases that match TRBD1. Looked up from germline, CDR1 is MNHEY and CDR2 is SMNVEV (reference sequence). The CDR3 totals 14 residues. After removal of 6 bases from V and 4 bases from J, the junction contained 9 bases not matched to a gene. CDR3 sequence (DNA): TGTGCCAGCAGCCCCGGACAGGCGGATTACGAGCAGTACTTC. Protein: CASSPGQADYEQYF.

The rearrangement links TRBV29-1 to TRBJ2-7; D is uncertain. With 5 bases removed from V and 4 bases from J, the gap between germline ends came to 15 bases. The germline V gene has CDR1 SQVTM and CDR2 ANQGSEA. The CDR3 loop spans 13 amino acids. CDR3 in DNA: TGCAGCGTTTTGCCCTCATCGACTTACGAGCAGTACTTC. This translates into CSVLPSSTYEQYF.

This clone is a singleton in its sample. The J gene is TRBJ2-3, the V gene TRBV28, with 7 bases matching TRBD2. With 7 bases clipped from V and 2 bases from J, the junction kept 12 bases outside the gene matches. Germline V gene lookup returns CDR1 MDHEN and CDR2 SYDVKM. The CDR3 loop spans 16 amino acids. The CDR3 DNA is TGTGCCAGCACAGAAGGTGGGGCGGGGGACACAGATACGCAGTATTTT. Encoded protein: CASTEGGAGDTDTQYF.

This sequence joins TRBV5-4 and TRBJ2-3; TRBD2 matches 7 bases. V shed 6 bases, J shed 0 bases, and the junction held 13 bases outside the gene matches. The CDR3 is 17 residues long. The V gene's germline CDR1 is SGHNT and CDR2 YYREEE (reference sequence). The CDR3 loop is CASNQGGPRTSTDTQYF. The DNA for the CDR3 is TGTGCCAGCAACCAGGGAGGGCCCAGAACTAGCACAGATACGCAGTATTTT.

This chain joins TRBV28 and TRBJ2-1; TRBD1 matches at 9 bases. Per germline, CDR1 MDHEN and CDR2 SYDVKM. V dropped 6 bases and J dropped 5; count of bases not matched to a gene: 8. The CDR3 loop spans 15 amino acids. The CDR3, as DNA: TGTGCCAGCAGCCGCGGGGACAGGGTGAACAATGAGCAGTTCTTC. Its translation: CASSRGDRVNNEQFF. Full variable domain (rest looked up from reference TRBV28 and TRBJ2-1): DVKVTQSSRYLVKRTGEKVFLECVQDMDHENMFWYRQDPGLGLRLIYFSYDVKMKEKGDIPEGYSVSREKKERFSLILESASTNQTSMYLCASSRGDRVNNEQFFGPGTRLTVL.

The chain links TRBV5-8 to TRBJ2-5; no reliable D call. The CDR3 totals 12 residues. V was pared by 1 base and J by 5 bases, with 6 bases between. Germline-derived CDR1 and CDR2 are SGHTS and YDEGEE. The chain's CDR3 is CASSLRPETQYF. As DNA, the CDR3 is TGTGCCAGCAGCTTGCGACCTGAGACCCAGTACTTC.

The chain joins TRBV30 to TRBJ2-7; D perhaps matches TRBD2 (5 bases). Germline lookup yields CDR1 GTSNPN and CDR2 SVGIG (reference sequence). The CDR3 is made up of 11 amino acids. Trimming shortened V by 3 bases and J by 10 bases, and 13 bases separated the two germline ends. The CDR3 region has the DNA TGTGCCTGGAGCGGTGTACCGGGACAGTACTTC. This sequence encodes CAWSGVPGQYF.

This clone appeared once. The J gene is TRBJ1-5, the V gene TRBV7-5; the table calls TRBD1, which could not be checked here. TRBV7-5 has pseudogene status. CDR3 length equals 18 residues. CDR3 loop: CARSLVIPQGGLNQPQHF. Here the CDR3 DNA reads TGTGCCAGAAGCTTAGTTATCCCACAGGGGGGACTCAATCAGCCCCAGCATTTT.

With respect to this clone: This sample includes further DNA sequences coding for the same CDR3. The chain joins TRBV18 to TRBJ2-2; tentatively, D is TRBD1 (6 bases). CDR3 length: 13 residues. V lost 3 bases, J lost 5 bases, and 7 bases lay in between. Germline V lookup: CDR1 KGHSH, CDR2 LQKENI. The CDR3, as DNA: TGTGCCAGCTCACCGGGGGCGACCGGGGAGCTGTTTTTT. It translates to CASSPGATGELFF.

A remark on this clone: In the same sample, other DNA sequences code for this CDR3. J is TRBJ2-3 and V is TRBV5-1; D tentatively fits TRBD1 or TRBD2 (6 bases each). The germline V and J ends were trimmed by 0 bases and 1 base, with 12 bases remaining between them. The CDR3 is made up of 16 amino acids. CDR1 and CDR2 from the germline V gene are SGHRS and YFSETQ. The CDR3 loop reads CASSLAGAGGTDTQYF. DNA of the CDR3: TGCGCCAGCAGCTTGGCGGGGGCCGGGGGCACAGATACGCAGTATTTT.

The chain recombines TRBV7-2 with TRBJ2-6, with TRBD2 matching over 8 bases. Germline V gene sequence: CDR1 SGHTA, CDR2 FQGNSA. Trimming removed 4 bases from V and 0 bases from J; junction bases left unmatched: 5. The CDR3 totals 17 residues. The CDR3 bases are TGTGCCAGCAGCTCTCCGGGAGGGATCTCTGGGGCCAACGTCCTGACTTTC. Protein product: CASSSPGGISGANVLTF.

The V and J genes are TRBV5-6 and TRBJ1-1, with TRBD1 matching 12 bases. Germline CDR1 SGHDT, CDR2 YYEEEE. Trimming at V came to 4 bases and at J to 3 bases, leaving 13 bases not matched to a gene. The CDR3 covers 18 residues. The CDR3 is CASSPKWGQGAFDTEAFF. The CDR3 region has the DNA TGTGCCAGCAGCCCCAAGTGGGGACAGGGGGCGTTCGACACTGAAGCTTTCTTT.

Comments on this clone: The same CDR3 arises from other DNA sequences in this sample as well. The CDR3 nucleotides are TGCGCCAGCAGTGAAAGGAGCACAGATACGCAGTATTTT. This translates into CASSERSTDTQYF. The chain carries TRBV10-1 and TRBJ2-3; no reliable D call. Germline CDR1 and CDR2: WNHNN and SYGVQD (reference sequence). V was cut by 3 bases and J by 0 bases, with 4 bases left in between. CDR3 length equals 13 residues.

V usage is TRBV7-2 and J usage is TRBJ1-3; D uncertain. The CDR3 loop spans 13 amino acids. V lost 5 bases and J 0 bases, leaving 5 bases between the germline ends. CDR1 SGHTA and CDR2 FQGNSA come from the germline V gene. CDR3 in DNA: TGTGCCAGCAGCGTAGACTCTGGAAACACCATATATTTT. It encodes CASSVDSGNTIYF.

The rearrangement joins TRBV6-1 to TRBJ2-5, with D unclear. Trimming left V 1 base short and J 4 bases short, with 13 bases between. CDR1 is MNHNS, CDR2 SASEGT, per germline. The CDR3 runs 15 residues. For the CDR3, the DNA is TGTGCCAGCAGTGAAGGCGCGAAACTCCTAGAGACCCAGTACTTC. Translating gives CASSEGAKLLETQYF.

The CDR3 here is CSAKPLVEAFF. The CDR3 region has the DNA TGCAGTGCTAAACCTTTGGTGGAAGCTTTCTTT. V and J are TRBV20-1 and TRBJ1-1; D is ambiguous. There are 11 residues in the CDR3. Germline loops: CDR1 DFQATT, CDR2 SNEGSKA (reference sequence). Trimming removed 4 bases at V and 8 bases at J, with 11 bases between.

The rearrangement links TRBV5-6 to TRBJ1-4, with D tentatively TRBD1 (5 bases). Trimming stripped 0 bases from V and 5 bases from J, with 5 bases between. The germline V gene has CDR1 SGHDT and CDR2 YYEEEE. This CDR3 comprises 13 residues. The CDR3 here is CASSLDRNEKLFF. CDR3 DNA sequence: TGTGCCAGCAGCTTGGACAGGAATGAAAAACTGTTTTTT.